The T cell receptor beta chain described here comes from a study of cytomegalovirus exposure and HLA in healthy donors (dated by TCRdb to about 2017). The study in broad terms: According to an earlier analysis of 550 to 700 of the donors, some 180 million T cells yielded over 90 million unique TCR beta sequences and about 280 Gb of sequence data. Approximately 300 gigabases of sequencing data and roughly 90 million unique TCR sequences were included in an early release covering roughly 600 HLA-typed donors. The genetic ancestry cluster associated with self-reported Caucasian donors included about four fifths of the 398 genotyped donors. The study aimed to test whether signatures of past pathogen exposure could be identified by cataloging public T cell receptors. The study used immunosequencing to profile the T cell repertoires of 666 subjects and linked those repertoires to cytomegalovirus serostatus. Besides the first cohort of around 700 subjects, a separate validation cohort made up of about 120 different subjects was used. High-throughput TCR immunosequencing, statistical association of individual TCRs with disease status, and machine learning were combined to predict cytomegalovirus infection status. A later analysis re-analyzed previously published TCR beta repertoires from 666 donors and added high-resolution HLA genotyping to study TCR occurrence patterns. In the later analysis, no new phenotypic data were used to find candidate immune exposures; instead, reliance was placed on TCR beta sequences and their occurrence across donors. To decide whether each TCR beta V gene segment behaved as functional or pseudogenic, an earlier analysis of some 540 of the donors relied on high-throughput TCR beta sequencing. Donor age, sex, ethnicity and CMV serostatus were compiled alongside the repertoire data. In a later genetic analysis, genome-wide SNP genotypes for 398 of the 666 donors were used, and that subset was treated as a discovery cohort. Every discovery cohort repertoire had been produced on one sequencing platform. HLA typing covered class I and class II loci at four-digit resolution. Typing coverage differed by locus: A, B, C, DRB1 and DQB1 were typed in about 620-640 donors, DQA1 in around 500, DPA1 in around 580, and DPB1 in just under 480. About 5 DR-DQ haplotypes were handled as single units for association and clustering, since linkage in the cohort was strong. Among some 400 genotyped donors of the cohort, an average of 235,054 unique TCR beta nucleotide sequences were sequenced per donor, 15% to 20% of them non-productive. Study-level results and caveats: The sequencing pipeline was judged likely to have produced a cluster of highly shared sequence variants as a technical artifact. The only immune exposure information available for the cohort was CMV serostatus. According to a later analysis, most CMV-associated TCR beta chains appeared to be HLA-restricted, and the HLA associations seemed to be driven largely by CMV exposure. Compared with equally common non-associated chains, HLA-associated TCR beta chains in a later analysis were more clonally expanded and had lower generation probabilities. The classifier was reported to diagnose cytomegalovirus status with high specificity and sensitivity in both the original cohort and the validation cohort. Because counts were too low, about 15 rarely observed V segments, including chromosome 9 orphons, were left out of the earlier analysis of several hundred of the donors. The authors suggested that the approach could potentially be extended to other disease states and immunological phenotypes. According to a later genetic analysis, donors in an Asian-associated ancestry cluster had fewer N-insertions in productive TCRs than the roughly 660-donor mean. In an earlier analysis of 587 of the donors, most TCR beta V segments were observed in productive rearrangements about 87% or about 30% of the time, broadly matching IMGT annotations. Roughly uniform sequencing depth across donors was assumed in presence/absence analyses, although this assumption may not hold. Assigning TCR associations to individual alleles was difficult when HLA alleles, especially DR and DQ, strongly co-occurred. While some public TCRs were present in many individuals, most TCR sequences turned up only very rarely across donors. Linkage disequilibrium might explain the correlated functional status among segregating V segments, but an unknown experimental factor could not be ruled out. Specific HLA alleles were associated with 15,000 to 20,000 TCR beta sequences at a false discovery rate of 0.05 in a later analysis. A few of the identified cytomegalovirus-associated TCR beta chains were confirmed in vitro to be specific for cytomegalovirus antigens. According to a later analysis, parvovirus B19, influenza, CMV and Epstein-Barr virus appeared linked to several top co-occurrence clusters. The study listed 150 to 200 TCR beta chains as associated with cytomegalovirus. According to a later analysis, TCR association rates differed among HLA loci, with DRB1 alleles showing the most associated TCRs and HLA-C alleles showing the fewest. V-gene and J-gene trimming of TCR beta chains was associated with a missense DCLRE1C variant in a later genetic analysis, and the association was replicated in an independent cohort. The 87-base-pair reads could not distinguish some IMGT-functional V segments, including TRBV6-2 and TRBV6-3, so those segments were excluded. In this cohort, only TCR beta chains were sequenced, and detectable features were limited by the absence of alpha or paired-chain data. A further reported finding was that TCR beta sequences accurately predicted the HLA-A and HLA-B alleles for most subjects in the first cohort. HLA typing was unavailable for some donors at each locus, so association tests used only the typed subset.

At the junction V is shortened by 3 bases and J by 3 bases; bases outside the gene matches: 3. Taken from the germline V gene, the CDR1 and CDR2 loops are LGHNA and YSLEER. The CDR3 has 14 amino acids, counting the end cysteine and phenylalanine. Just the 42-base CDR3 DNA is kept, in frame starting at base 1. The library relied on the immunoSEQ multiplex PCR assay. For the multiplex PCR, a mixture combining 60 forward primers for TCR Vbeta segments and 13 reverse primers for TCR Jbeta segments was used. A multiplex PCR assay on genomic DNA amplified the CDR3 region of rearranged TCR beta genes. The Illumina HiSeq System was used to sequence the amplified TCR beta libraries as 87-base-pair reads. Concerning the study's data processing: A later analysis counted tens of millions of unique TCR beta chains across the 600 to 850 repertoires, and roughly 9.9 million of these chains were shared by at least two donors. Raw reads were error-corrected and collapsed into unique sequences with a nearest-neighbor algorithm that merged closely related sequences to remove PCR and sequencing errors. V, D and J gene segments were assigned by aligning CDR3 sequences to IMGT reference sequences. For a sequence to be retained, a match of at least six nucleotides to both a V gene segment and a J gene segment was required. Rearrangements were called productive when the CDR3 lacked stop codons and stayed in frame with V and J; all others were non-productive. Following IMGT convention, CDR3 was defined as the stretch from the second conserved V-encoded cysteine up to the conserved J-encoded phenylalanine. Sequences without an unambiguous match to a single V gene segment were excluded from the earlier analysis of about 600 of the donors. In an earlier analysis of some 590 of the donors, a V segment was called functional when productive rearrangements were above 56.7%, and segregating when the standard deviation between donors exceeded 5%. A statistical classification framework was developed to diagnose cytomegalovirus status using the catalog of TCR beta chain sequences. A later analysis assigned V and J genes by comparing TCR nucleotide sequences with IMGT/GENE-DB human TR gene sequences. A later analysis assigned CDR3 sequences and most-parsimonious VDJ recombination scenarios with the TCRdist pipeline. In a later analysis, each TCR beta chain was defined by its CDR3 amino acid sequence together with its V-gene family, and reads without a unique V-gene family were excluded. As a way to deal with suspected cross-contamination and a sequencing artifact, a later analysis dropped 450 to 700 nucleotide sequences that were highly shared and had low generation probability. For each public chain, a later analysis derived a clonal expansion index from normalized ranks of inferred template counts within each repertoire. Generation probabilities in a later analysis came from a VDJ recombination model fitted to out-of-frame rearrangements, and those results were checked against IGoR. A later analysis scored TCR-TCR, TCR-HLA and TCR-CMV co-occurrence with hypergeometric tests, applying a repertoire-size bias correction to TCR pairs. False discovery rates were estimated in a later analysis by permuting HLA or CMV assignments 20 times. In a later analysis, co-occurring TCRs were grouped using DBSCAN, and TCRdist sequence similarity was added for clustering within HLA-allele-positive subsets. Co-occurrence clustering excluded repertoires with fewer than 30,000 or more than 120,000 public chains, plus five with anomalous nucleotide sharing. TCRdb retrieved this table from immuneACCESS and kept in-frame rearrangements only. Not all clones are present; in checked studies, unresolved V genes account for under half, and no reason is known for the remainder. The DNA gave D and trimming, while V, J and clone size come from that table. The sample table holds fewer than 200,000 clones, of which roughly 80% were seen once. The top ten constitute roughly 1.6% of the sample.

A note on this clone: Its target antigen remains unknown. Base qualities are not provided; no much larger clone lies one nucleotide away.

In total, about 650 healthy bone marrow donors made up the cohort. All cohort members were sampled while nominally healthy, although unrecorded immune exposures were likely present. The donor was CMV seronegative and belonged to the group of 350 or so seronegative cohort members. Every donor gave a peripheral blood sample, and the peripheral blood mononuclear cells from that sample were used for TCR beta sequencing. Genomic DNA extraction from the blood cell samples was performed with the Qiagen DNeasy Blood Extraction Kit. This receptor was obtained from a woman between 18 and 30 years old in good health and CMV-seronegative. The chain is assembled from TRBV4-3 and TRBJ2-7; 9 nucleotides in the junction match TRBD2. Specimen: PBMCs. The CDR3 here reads CASSHQTSGYEQYF. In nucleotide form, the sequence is TGCGCCAGCAGCCACCAGACTAGCGGCTACGAGCAGTACTTC.